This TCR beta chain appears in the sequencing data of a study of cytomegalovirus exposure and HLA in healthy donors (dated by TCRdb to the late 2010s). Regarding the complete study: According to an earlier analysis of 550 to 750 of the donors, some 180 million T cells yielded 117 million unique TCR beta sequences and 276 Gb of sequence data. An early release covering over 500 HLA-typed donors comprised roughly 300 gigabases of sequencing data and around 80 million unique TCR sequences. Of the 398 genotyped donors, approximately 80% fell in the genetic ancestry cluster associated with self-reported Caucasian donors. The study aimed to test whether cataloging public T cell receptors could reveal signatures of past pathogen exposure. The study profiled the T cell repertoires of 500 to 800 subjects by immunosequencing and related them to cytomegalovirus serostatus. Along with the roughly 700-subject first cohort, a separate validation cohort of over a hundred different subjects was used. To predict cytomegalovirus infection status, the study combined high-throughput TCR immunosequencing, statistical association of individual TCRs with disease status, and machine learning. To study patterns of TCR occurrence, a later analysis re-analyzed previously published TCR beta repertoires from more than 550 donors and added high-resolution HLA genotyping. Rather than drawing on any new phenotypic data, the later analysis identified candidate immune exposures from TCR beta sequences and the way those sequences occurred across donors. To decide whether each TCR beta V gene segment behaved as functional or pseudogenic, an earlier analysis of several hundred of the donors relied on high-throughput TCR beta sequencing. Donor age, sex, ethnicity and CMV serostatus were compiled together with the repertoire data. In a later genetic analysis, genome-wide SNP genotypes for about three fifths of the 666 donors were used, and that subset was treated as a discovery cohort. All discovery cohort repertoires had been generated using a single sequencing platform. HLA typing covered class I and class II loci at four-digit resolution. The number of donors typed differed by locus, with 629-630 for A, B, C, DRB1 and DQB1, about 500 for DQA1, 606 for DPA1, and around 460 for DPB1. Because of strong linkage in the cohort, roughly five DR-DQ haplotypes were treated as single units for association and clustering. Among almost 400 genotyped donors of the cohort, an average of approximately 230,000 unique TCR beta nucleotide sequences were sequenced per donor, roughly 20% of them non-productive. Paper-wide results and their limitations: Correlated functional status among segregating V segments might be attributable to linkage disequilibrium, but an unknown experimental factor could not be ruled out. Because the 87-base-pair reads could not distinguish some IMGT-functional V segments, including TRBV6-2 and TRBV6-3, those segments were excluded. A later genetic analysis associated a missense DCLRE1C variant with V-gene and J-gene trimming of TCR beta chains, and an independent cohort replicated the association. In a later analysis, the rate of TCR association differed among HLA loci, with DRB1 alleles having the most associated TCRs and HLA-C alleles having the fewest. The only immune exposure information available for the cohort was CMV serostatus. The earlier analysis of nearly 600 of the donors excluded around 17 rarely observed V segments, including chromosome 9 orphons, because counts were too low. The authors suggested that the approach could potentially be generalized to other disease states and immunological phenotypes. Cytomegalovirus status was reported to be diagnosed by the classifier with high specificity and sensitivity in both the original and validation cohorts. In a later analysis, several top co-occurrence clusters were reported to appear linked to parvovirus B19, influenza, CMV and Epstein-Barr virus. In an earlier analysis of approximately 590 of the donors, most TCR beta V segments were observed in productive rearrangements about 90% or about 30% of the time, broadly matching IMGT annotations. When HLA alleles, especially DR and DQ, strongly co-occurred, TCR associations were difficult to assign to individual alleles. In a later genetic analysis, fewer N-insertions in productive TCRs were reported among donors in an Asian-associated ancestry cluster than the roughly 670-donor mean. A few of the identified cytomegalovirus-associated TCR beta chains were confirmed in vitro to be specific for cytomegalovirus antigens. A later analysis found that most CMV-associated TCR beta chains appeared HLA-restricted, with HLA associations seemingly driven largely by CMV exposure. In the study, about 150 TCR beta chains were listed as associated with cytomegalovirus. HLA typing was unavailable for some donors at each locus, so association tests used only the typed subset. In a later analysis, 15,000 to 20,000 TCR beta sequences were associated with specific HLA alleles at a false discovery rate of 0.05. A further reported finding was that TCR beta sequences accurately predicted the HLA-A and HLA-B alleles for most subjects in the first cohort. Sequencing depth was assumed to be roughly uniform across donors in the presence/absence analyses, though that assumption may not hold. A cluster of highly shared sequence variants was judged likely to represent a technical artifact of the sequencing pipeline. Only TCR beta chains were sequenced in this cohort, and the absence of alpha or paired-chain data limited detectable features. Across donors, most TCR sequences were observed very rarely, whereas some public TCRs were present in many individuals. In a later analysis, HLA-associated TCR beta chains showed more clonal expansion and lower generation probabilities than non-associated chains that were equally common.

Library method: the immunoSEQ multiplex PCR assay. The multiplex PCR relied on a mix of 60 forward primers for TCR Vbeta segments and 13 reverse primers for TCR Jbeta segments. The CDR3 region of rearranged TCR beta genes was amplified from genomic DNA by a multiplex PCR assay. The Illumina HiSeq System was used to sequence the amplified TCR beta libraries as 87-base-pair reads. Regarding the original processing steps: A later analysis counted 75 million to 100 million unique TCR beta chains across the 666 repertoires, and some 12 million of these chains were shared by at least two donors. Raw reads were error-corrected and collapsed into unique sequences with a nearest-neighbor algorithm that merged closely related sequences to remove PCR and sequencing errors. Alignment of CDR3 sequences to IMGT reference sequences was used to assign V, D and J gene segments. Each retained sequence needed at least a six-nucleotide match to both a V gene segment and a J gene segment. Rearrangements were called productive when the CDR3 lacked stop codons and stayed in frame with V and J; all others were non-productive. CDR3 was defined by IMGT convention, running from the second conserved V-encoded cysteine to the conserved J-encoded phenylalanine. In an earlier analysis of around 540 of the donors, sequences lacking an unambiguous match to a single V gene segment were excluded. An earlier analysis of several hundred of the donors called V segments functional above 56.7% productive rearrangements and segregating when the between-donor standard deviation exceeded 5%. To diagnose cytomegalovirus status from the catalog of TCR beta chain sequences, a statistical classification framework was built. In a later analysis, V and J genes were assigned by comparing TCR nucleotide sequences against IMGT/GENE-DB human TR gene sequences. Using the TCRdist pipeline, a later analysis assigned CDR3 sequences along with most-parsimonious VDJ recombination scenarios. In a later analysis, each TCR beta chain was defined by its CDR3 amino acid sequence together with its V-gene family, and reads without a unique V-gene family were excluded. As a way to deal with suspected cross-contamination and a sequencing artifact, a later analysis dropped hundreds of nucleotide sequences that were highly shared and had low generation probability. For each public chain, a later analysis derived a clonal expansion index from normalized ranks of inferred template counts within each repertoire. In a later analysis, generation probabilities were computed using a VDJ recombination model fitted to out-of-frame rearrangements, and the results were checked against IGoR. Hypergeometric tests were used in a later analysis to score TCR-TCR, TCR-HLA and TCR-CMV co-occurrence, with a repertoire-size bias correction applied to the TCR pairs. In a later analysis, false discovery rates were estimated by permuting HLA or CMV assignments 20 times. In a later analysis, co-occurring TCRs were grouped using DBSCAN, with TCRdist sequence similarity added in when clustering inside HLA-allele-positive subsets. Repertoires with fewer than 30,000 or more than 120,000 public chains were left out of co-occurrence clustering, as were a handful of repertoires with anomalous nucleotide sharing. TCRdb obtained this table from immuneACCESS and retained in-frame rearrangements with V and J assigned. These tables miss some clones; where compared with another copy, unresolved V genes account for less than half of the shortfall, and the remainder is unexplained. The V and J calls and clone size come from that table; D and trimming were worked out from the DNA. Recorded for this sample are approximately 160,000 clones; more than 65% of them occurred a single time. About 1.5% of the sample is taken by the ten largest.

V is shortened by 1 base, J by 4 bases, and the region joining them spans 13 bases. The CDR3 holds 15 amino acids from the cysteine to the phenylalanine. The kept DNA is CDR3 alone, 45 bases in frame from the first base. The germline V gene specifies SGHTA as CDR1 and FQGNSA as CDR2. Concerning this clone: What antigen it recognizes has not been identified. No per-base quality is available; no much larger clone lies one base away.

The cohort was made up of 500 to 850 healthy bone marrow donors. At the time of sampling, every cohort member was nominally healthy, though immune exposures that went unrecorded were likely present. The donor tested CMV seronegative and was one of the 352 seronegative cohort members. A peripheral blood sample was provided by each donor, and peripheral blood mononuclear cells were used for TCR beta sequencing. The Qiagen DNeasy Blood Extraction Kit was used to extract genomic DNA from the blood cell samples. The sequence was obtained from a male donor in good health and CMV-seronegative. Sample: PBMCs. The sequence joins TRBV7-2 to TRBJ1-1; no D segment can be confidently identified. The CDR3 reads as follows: CASSLVAGQGTEAFF. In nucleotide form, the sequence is TGTGCCAGCAGCTTAGTCGCAGGTCAAGGCACTGAAGCTTTCTTT.